This T cell receptor beta chain stems from a study of blood T cell repertoires in COVID-19 (TCRdb year 2020). Looking at the study overall: Samples from collaborators originated in the United States, Italy and Spain and spanned both the acute and convalescent phases of COVID-19. A freely available public database, intended as a resource for researchers studying the immune response to SARS-CoV-2, is where the repertoires were released. The samples were drawn from two sources: the first 160 participants of the ongoing ImmuneRACE study, and 1,200 or so subjects contributed by 6 global collaborators. The prospective study material was composed of cDNA or gDNA derived from T cells, B-cell-depleted T cells, or PBMCs. Where HLA class I and class II types were available, the types were taken from metadata supplied by the sample provider, not from assay-based typing. A de-identified subject ID, COVID-19 status, age in years and sex were almost always included in the sample metadata. Subjects who had been exposed to COVID-19, were actively infected with it, or had recovered from it provided the deeply sampled blood TCRbeta repertoires that made up the dataset. General findings and caveats noted by the study authors: How much clinical and demographic metadata was included differed by source and by participant, and the metadata was provided uncurated.

The CDR3 starts with the cysteine, ends with the phenylalanine, and has 16 residues. Only CDR3 DNA is held: 48 bases, read in frame from base 1. CDR1 SGHNT and CDR2 YYREEE were looked up in the germline V gene (reference sequence). Unmatched junction bases come to 8, with V trimmed by 4 bases and J by 3 bases. The immunoSEQ Assay, a bias-controlled multiplex PCR, was used to amplify TCRbeta CDR3 regions from genomic DNA. Per the original workflow: Within the assay, amplification of reference gene primers was used to estimate how many nucleated cells each sample contained. To quantify the absolute abundance of each unique TCRbeta CDR3 rearrangement, sequence reads were collapsed and filtered. For each sample, productive Simpson clonality was calculated by taking the square root of Simpson's diversity index across productive rearrangements. Held by TCRdb, this immuneACCESS table contains in-frame sequences only and omits some clones. Under half of the omission traces to an unresolved V gene where checked; the cause of the rest is unknown. V, J and clone size are those of that table, while D and trimming were read from the DNA. The sample table lists nearly 200,000 clones, almost 85% of them with a count of one. The ten largest clones add up to roughly 6.9% of the sample.

The collaborating institutions used their own protocols to collect whole blood in K2EDTA tubes. Collaborator samples were shipped for TCRbeta analysis as frozen whole blood, isolated PBMCs, or DNA extracted from either sample type. Concerning this clone: This receptor's antigen is unknown. There are no base qualities to consult, and no much larger clone falls within one base.

This chain is built from TRBV5-4 and TRBJ2-7; 12 bases in the middle match TRBD2. Sequencing input: peripheral blood. The receptor was derived from a human donor with acute or convalescent COVID-19. The donor label of this sample is uncertain. The bases are TGTGCCAGCAGCGTGGGGGGACTAGCGGGCTACTACGAGCAGTACTTC. Its protein is CASSVGGLAGYYEQYF. Where the CDR3 stops, the reference TRBV5-4 and TRBJ2-7 genes take over; the full variable domain is ETGVTQSPTHLIKTRGQQVTLRCSSQSGHNTVSWYQQALGQGPQFIFQYYREEENGRGNFPPRFSGLQFPNYSSELNVNALELDDSALYLCASSVGGLAGYYEQYFGPGTRLTVT.